These T cell receptor beta chains were read from a single sample in a study of technical replicates of blood from several donors. Method: immunoSEQ multiplex PCR; TCRdb's copy keeps in-frame clones and lacks some. This sample has about 83,000 clones; around nine tenths occur once, and the top ten carry more than 0.2%. Sequenced: T cells isolated from PBMCs. These receptors were collected from a human donor in good health. Each CDR3 is given with its conserved first and last residue. A D gene is named only where the DNA matches it firmly. The size field is filled for only some rows; it gives once, few, many or a size class.

CDR3aa: CAINPSGLYGYTF
CDR3nt: TGTGCCATCAATCCATCAGGGCTCTATGGCTACACCTTC
v_gene: TRBV10-3
j_gene: TRBJ1-2
d_gene: -
abundance: -

CDR3aa: CASSSGDRYTDTQYF
CDR3nt: TGTGCCAGCAGCTCTGGGGACAGATACACAGATACGCAGTATTTT
v_gene: TRBV21-1
j_gene: TRBJ2-3
d_gene: -
abundance: -

CDR3aa: CASSVARDSPQYF
CDR3nt: TGTGCCAGCAGCGTAGCCCGGGACTCCCCGCAGTACTTC
v_gene: TRBV9
j_gene: TRBJ2-7
d_gene: -
abundance: few

CDR3aa: CASSGTGHSGANVLTF
CDR3nt: TGTGCCAGCAGTGGGACAGGGCACTCTGGGGCCAACGTCCTGACTTTC
v_gene: TRBV28
j_gene: TRBJ2-6
d_gene: TRBD1
abundance: once

CDR3aa: CASSLFQYRGQGAKNEQFF
CDR3nt: TGTGCCAGCAGTTTATTCCAATACCGGGGACAGGGGGCGAAAAATGAGCAGTTCTTC
v_gene: TRBV28
j_gene: TRBJ2-1
d_gene: TRBD1
abundance: -

CDR3aa: CASTPREVMNTEAFF
CDR3nt: TGTGCCAGCACCCCCCGGGAGGTGATGAACACTGAAGCTTTCTTT
v_gene: TRBV7-9
j_gene: TRBJ1-1
d_gene: -
abundance: -

CDR3aa: CATSNGVNDIYEQYF
CDR3nt: TGTGCCACTTCGAACGGGGTTAACGATATATACGAGCAGTACTTC
v_gene: TRBV28
j_gene: TRBJ2-7
d_gene: -
abundance: -

CDR3aa: CASSYFKGPAGNTIYF
CDR3nt: TGTGCCAGCAGTTACTTTAAGGGGCCCGCTGGAAACACCATATATTTT
v_gene: TRBV6-5
j_gene: TRBJ1-3
d_gene: -
abundance: -

CDR3aa: CSVVFREQFF
CDR3nt: TGCAGCGTTGTCTTCCGTGAGCAGTTCTTC
v_gene: TRBV29-1
j_gene: TRBJ2-1
d_gene: -
abundance: -

CDR3aa: CASSATGGYGYTF
CDR3nt: TGTGCCAGTAGTGCGACAGGCGGCTATGGCTACACCTTC
v_gene: TRBV5-4
j_gene: TRBJ1-2
d_gene: -
abundance: -

CDR3aa: CASSGTGTGFSEQFF
CDR3nt: TGTGCCAGCAGCGGAACCGGGACAGGGTTCAGTGAGCAGTTCTTC
v_gene: TRBV7-9
j_gene: TRBJ2-1
d_gene: TRBD1
abundance: -

CDR3aa: CASSPGTSGSYEQYF
CDR3nt: TGTGCCAGCTCACCAGGGACTAGCGGGAGTTACGAGCAGTACTTC
v_gene: TRBV18
j_gene: TRBJ2-7
d_gene: TRBD2
abundance: once

CDR3aa: CASRGADSSSYEQYF
CDR3nt: TGTGCCAGCAGGGGCGCCGACAGTAGCTCCTACGAGCAGTACTTC
v_gene: TRBV6-5
j_gene: TRBJ2-7
d_gene: -
abundance: -

CDR3aa: CASSPTHTTGTEAFF
CDR3nt: TGTGCCAGCAGCCCGACCCATACCACGGGAACTGAAGCTTTCTTT
v_gene: TRBV7-3
j_gene: TRBJ1-1
d_gene: -
abundance: few

CDR3aa: CACENSGGANTQYF
CDR3nt: TGTGCCTGCGAGAATAGCGGGGGGGCGAATACGCAGTATTTT
v_gene: TRBV30
j_gene: TRBJ2-3
d_gene: TRBD2
abundance: -

CDR3aa: CASSQDEGRSGELFF
CDR3nt: TGCGCCAGCAGCCAAGATGAGGGCAGGAGCGGGGAGCTGTTTTTT
v_gene: TRBV4-1
j_gene: TRBJ2-2
d_gene: -
abundance: -

CDR3aa: CASSVGLPNQPQHF
CDR3nt: TGTGCCAGCAGTGTGGGACTGCCGAATCAGCCCCAGCATTTT
v_gene: TRBV2
j_gene: TRBJ1-5
d_gene: -
abundance: -

CDR3aa: CASSLGGGIGNTGELFF
CDR3nt: TGTGCCAGCAGCTTGGGGGGAGGGATCGGGAACACCGGGGAGCTGTTTTTT
v_gene: TRBV5-6
j_gene: TRBJ2-2
d_gene: TRBD2
abundance: -

CDR3aa: CASSLSAGAGKFF
CDR3nt: TGTGCCAGCAGTTTAAGTGCGGGGGCGGGGAAGTTCTTC
v_gene: TRBV28
j_gene: TRBJ2-1
d_gene: -
abundance: few

CDR3aa: CASSKGQGPTDTQYF
CDR3nt: TGTGCCAGCAGCAAGGGTCAGGGGCCAACAGATACGCAGTATTTT
v_gene: TRBV21-1
j_gene: TRBJ2-3
d_gene: -
abundance: -

CDR3aa: CASSQEWGSGGVYEQYF
CDR3nt: TGCGCCAGCAGCCAAGAATGGGGGAGCGGGGGGGTCTACGAGCAGTACTTC
v_gene: TRBV4-1
j_gene: TRBJ2-7
d_gene: TRBD2
abundance: -

CDR3aa: CAIRFDSNEKLFF
CDR3nt: TGTGCCATCAGGTTCGACTCTAATGAAAAACTGTTTTTT
v_gene: TRBV10-3
j_gene: TRBJ1-4
d_gene: -
abundance: -

CDR3aa: CASSLTGSGNTIYF
CDR3nt: TGTGCCAGCAGCTTGACTGGCTCTGGAAACACCATATATTTT
v_gene: TRBV5-6
j_gene: TRBJ1-3
d_gene: -
abundance: -

CDR3aa: CASSRFGWKGAGEKLFF
CDR3nt: TGCGCCAGCAGCCGCTTCGGGTGGAAGGGGGCTGGGGAAAAACTGTTTTTT
v_gene: TRBV4-1
j_gene: TRBJ1-4
d_gene: TRBD1
abundance: -

CDR3aa: CASSYFPGLAETYEQYF
CDR3nt: TGCGCCAGCAGTTACTTCCCGGGACTAGCGGAGACCTACGAGCAGTACTTC
v_gene: TRBV10-2
j_gene: TRBJ2-7
d_gene: TRBD2
abundance: -

CDR3aa: CAWSTPSLFYEQYF
CDR3nt: TGTGCCTGGAGTACCCCGAGCTTATTCTACGAGCAGTACTTC
v_gene: TRBV30
j_gene: TRBJ2-7
d_gene: -
abundance: -

CDR3aa: CASSRTGAGYTF
CDR3nt: TGTGCCAGCAGTCGGACAGGGGCTGGCTACACCTTC
v_gene: TRBV27
j_gene: TRBJ1-2
d_gene: TRBD1
abundance: -

CDR3aa: CASSLQGRGGYTF
CDR3nt: TGTGCCAGCAGCTTGCAGGGCCGTGGGGGCTACACCTTC
v_gene: TRBV9
j_gene: TRBJ1-2
d_gene: -
abundance: few

CDR3aa: CASSRGTGNTEAFF
CDR3nt: TGCGCCAGCAGCAGGGGGACAGGGAACACTGAAGCTTTCTTT
v_gene: TRBV5-1
j_gene: TRBJ1-1
d_gene: TRBD1
abundance: -

CDR3aa: CASSLDRGGEKLFF
CDR3nt: TGCGCCAGCAGCTTGGATAGGGGAGGGGAAAAACTGTTTTTT
v_gene: TRBV5-1
j_gene: TRBJ1-4
d_gene: -
abundance: -

CDR3aa: CASSEFGGLGDTQYF
CDR3nt: TGTGCCAGCAGCGAGTTTGGGGGACTTGGAGATACGCAGTATTTT
v_gene: TRBV11-2
j_gene: TRBJ2-3
d_gene: -
abundance: -

CDR3aa: CSASGTGVGEQYF
CDR3nt: TGCAGCGCGTCCGGGACAGGGGTGGGGGAGCAGTACTTC
v_gene: TRBV29-1
j_gene: TRBJ2-7
d_gene: TRBD1
abundance: -

CDR3aa: CATETLNTGELFF
CDR3nt: TGTGCCACCGAGACACTCAACACCGGGGAGCTGTTTTTT
v_gene: TRBV6-1
j_gene: TRBJ2-2
d_gene: -
abundance: -

CDR3aa: CASSPGGGEMNEQFF
CDR3nt: TGCGCCAGCAGCCCCGGCGGGGGAGAGATGAATGAGCAGTTCTTC
v_gene: TRBV5-1
j_gene: TRBJ2-1
d_gene: TRBD2
abundance: once

CDR3aa: CASSYDGGNQPQHF
CDR3nt: TGTGCCAGCAGTTACGACGGCGGAAATCAGCCCCAGCATTTT
v_gene: TRBV6-5
j_gene: TRBJ1-5
d_gene: -
abundance: -

CDR3aa: CASSLAGGDFHYEQYF
CDR3nt: TGTGCCAGCAGCTTAGCGGGGGGGGATTTCCACTACGAGCAGTACTTC
v_gene: TRBV7-2
j_gene: TRBJ2-7
d_gene: TRBD2
abundance: -

CDR3aa: CASNVAGGSTDTQYF
CDR3nt: TGTGCCAGCAACGTAGCGGGAGGTAGCACAGATACGCAGTATTTT
v_gene: TRBV27
j_gene: TRBJ2-3
d_gene: TRBD2
abundance: -

CDR3aa: CASSQGRHQPQHF
CDR3nt: TGTGCCAGCAGCCAAGGCAGGCATCAGCCCCAGCATTTT
v_gene: TRBV11-1
j_gene: TRBJ1-5
d_gene: -
abundance: -

CDR3aa: CASSIGQGSMNTEAFF
CDR3nt: TGCGCCAGCAGCATTGGACAGGGGAGCATGAACACTGAAGCTTTCTTT
v_gene: TRBV5-1
j_gene: TRBJ1-1
d_gene: TRBD1
abundance: -

CDR3aa: CASSSYQAHQETQYF
CDR3nt: TGTGCCAGCAGCTCGTACCAGGCCCACCAAGAGACCCAGTACTTC
v_gene: TRBV7-9
j_gene: TRBJ2-5
d_gene: -
abundance: -

CDR3aa: CASIRGSGANVLTF
CDR3nt: TGTGCCAGCATCCGAGGGTCCGGGGCCAACGTCCTGACTTTC
v_gene: TRBV5-5
j_gene: TRBJ2-6
d_gene: -
abundance: once

CDR3aa: CASSGGTSIGDTQYF
CDR3nt: TGTGCCAGCAGCGGAGGGACTAGCATAGGAGATACGCAGTATTTT
v_gene: TRBV11-1
j_gene: TRBJ2-3
d_gene: TRBD2
abundance: -

CDR3aa: CASSSTGSAKNIQYF
CDR3nt: TGCGCCAGCAGCTCAACAGGTTCGGCCAAAAACATTCAGTACTTC
v_gene: TRBV5-1
j_gene: TRBJ2-4
d_gene: -
abundance: -

CDR3aa: CASNPGGQANEKLFF
CDR3nt: TGTGCCAGTAATCCTGGGGGACAAGCTAATGAAAAACTGTTTTTT
v_gene: TRBV19
j_gene: TRBJ1-4
d_gene: -
abundance: -

CDR3aa: CASSYLIRKINEQFF
CDR3nt: TGTGCCAGCAGTTATTTGATTAGAAAGATCAATGAGCAGTTCTTC
v_gene: TRBV6-6
j_gene: TRBJ2-1
d_gene: -
abundance: -

CDR3aa: CASSQEEGSRPNEQFF
CDR3nt: TGCGCCAGCAGCCAAGAAGAGGGCTCCCGCCCTAATGAGCAGTTCTTC
v_gene: TRBV4-1
j_gene: TRBJ2-1
d_gene: -
abundance: -

CDR3aa: CASSLRGGNTIYF
CDR3nt: TGTGCCAGCAGCTTGAGGGGGGGAAACACCATATATTTT
v_gene: TRBV5-4
j_gene: TRBJ1-3
d_gene: -
abundance: -

CDR3aa: CAGTANTEAFF
CDR3nt: TGCGCCGGGACAGCAAACACTGAAGCTTTCTTT
v_gene: TRBV4-1
j_gene: TRBJ1-1
d_gene: TRBD1
abundance: -

CDR3aa: CAWSVRLQETQYF
CDR3nt: TGTGCCTGGAGTGTTAGACTTCAAGAGACCCAGTACTTC
v_gene: TRBV30
j_gene: TRBJ2-5
d_gene: -
abundance: -

CDR3aa: CASRPGVSETQYF
CDR3nt: TGTGCCAGCAGGCCCGGAGTCTCAGAGACCCAGTACTTC
v_gene: TRBV6-1
j_gene: TRBJ2-5
d_gene: -
abundance: -

CDR3aa: CASSQEGLRQGSPLHF
CDR3nt: TGCGCCAGCAGCCAAGAAGGGTTGAGACAGGGATCACCCCTCCACTTT
v_gene: TRBV4-1
j_gene: TRBJ1-6
d_gene: TRBD1
abundance: -

CDR3aa: CAISAQQETQYF
CDR3nt: TGTGCCATCAGTGCGCAGCAAGAGACCCAGTACTTC
v_gene: TRBV10-3
j_gene: TRBJ2-5
d_gene: -
abundance: -

CDR3aa: CAWTLVGDEQYF
CDR3nt: TGTGCCTGGACCCTAGTTGGTGACGAGCAGTACTTC
v_gene: TRBV30
j_gene: TRBJ2-7
d_gene: -
abundance: -

CDR3aa: CASTPAGDYEQYF
CDR3nt: TGTGCCAGCACCCCGGCAGGGGACTACGAGCAGTACTTC
v_gene: TRBV28
j_gene: TRBJ2-7
d_gene: -
abundance: -